This T cell receptor (beta chain) appears in the sequencing data of a study of identical twins. Findings and limits, study-wide: Within beta out-of-frame sequences, the excess sharing observed between twins was weaker. Out-of-frame alpha sequences shared between twins exhibited an excess of low generation probability. These conclusions were based on statistical analysis (cross-sectional, not following the same donors). Insertions ran lower in abundant cord blood beta clonotypes, though not in memory repertoires.

This clonotype was seen a handful of times. Its antigen is as yet unknown. Germline V CDR1 and CDR2: SGHTA, FQGNSA. CDR3 size: 14 residues. Losses at the gene ends were 10 bases for V and 6 bases for J; bases not matched to a gene: 14. TCRdb re-called the 5' RACE reads through MiXCR, storing one row per CDR3 protein. The sample consists of under 900,000 distinct CDR3 sequences, about 20% of them appearing once. The same sample was also used in a study of T cells expressing NK-cell markers.

The sample taken for sequencing was PBMCs. This clonotype was obtained from a woman aged 18-30 years in good health. This chain uses TRBV7-2 with TRBJ2-7, with TRBD1 matching over 8 bases. DNA for the CDR3: TGTGCCACCACCATGACAGGGGCCCCTTTCGAGCAGTACTTC. It yields the protein CATTMTGAPFEQYF.